This is a list of T cell receptor beta chains from one sample in a study of shared clonotypes between healthy human individuals. Some clones are missing from TCRdb's copy, which holds only in-frame ones; the method was immunoSEQ multiplex PCR. This sample yields approximately 2,300,000 clones, of which about 90% are seen a single time; approximately 0.39% belongs to the top ten. The sample comprised naive CD4+ T cells from PBMCs. The receptor set was obtained from a man aged 18 to 30 in good health. Some clones in this sample may be carry-over from other donors' samples. Each CDR3 is given with its conserved first and last residue. D genes are given only for firm matches. The size field is filled for only some rows; it gives once, few, many or a size class.

TRBJ1-2	.	TRBV6-1	once	CASTVGATNYGYTF	TGTGCCAGCACAGTAGGAGCCACTAACTATGGCTACACCTTC
TRBJ2-7	TRBD2	TRBV28	once	CASSQIAGGPYEQYF	TGTGCCAGCAGTCAGATAGCGGGAGGCCCCTACGAGCAGTACTTC
TRBJ2-7	.	TRBV7-2	.	CASSLGGRFYEQYF	TGTGCCAGCAGCTTAGGGGGACGGTTCTACGAGCAGTACTTC
TRBJ2-3	.	TRBV9	.	CASSEAPGIDTQYF	TGTGCCAGCAGCGAGGCTCCGGGGATAGATACGCAGTATTTT
TRBJ2-3	TRBD2	TRBV7-9	.	CASSLLASGSADTQYF	TGTGCCAGCAGCTTATTGGCTAGCGGGAGCGCAGATACGCAGTATTTT
TRBJ2-1	TRBD2	TRBV28	once	CASSLIRGRGAYNEQFF	TGTGCCAGCAGTTTAATAAGGGGCCGGGGGGCCTACAATGAGCAGTTCTTC
TRBJ2-7	.	TRBV11-3	.	CASSLGTGEAYF	TGTGCCAGCAGCTTAGGTACAGGGGAGGCGTACTTC
TRBJ2-1	TRBD1	TRBV30	.	CAWGTGGNKQFF	TGTGCCTGGGGGACAGGGGGGAATAAGCAGTTCTTC
TRBJ1-2	.	TRBV5-1	.	CASRLLGTNYGYTF	TGCGCCAGCAGGCTGCTAGGTACTAACTATGGCTACACCTTC
TRBJ1-1	.	TRBV6-1	once	CASSGGGLGDTEAFF	TGTGCCAGCAGTGGAGGGGGGCTCGGGGACACTGAAGCTTTCTTT
TRBJ1-5	.	TRBV4-1	.	CASSQDGGGGLQPQHF	TGCGCCAGCAGCCAAGACGGGGGAGGGGGGCTTCAGCCCCAGCATTTT
TRBJ2-3	.	TRBV7-6	.	CASSTRTDTQYF	TGTGCCAGCAGCACCCGCACAGATACGCAGTATTTT
TRBJ1-5	TRBD1	TRBV6-5	.	CASSSTGGNQPQHF	TGTGCCAGCAGTTCCACAGGGGGCAATCAGCCCCAGCATTTT
TRBJ1-5	.	TRBV28	.	CASSFGGRALNQPQHF	TGTGCCAGCAGTTTCGGGGGCAGGGCCCTCAATCAGCCCCAGCATTTT
TRBJ2-1	TRBD1	TRBV9	.	CASSEGQGGYNEQFF	TGTGCCAGCAGCGAGGGACAGGGAGGTTACAATGAGCAGTTCTTC
TRBJ1-5	.	TRBV28	.	CASSLGGIRNQPQHF	TGTGCCAGCAGTTTAGGGGGTATCCGGAATCAGCCCCAGCATTTT
TRBJ1-5	TRBD1	TRBV19	.	CATSDRGSNQPQHF	TGTGCCACCTCGGACAGGGGAAGCAATCAGCCCCAGCATTTT
TRBJ2-3	.	TRBV5-1	once	CASSLRLRSTDTQYF	TGCGCCAGCAGCTTGCGGCTACGCAGCACAGATACGCAGTATTTT
TRBJ1-5	.	TRBV6-6	.	CASSYGGDGQPQHF	TGTGCCAGCAGTTACGGGGGGGATGGTCAGCCCCAGCATTTT
TRBJ2-5	.	TRBV6-1	.	CASSNRGGETQYF	TGTGCCAGCAGTAACAGGGGAGGAGAGACCCAGTACTTC
TRBJ1-2	.	TRBV7-2	.	CASSLVPSGAGINYGYTF	TGTGCCAGCAGCTTAGTACCGTCCGGGGCAGGGATAAACTATGGCTACACCTTC
TRBJ2-1	.	TRBV7-9	.	CASSPRGAYNEQFF	TGTGCCAGCAGCCCACGCGGGGCCTACAATGAGCAGTTCTTC
TRBJ2-1	.	TRBV29-1	.	CSVGGGRESEQFF	TGCAGCGTGGGGGGCGGGAGAGAGAGTGAGCAGTTCTTC
TRBJ1-3	.	TRBV5-1	.	CASSNLPSSGNTIYF	TGCGCCAGCAGCAACCTTCCGAGCTCTGGAAACACCATATATTTT
TRBJ2-7	TRBD2	TRBV28	.	CASRGLAGASYEQYF	TGTGCCAGCAGAGGGCTGGCGGGAGCATCCTACGAGCAGTACTTC